A single sample gave rise to the 4 T cell receptor beta chains below, sequenced in a study of blood T cell repertoires in COVID-19. The table came from immunoSEQ multiplex PCR; TCRdb's copy has only in-frame clones and leaves some out. The sample comprises more than 200,000 clones, 70% to 90% of which are singletons, and approximately 11% rests with the top ten. Sequenced material: PBMCs or T cells enriched from blood (not recorded which). The receptor source for this set is a man aged 30 to 45 who had recovered from COVID-19.

The gene calls are TRBV5-1 and TRBJ2-5; 8 bases align to TRBD1. The germline gives CDR1 SGHRS, CDR2 YFSETQ. The CDR3 is made up of 14 amino acids. V shed 0 bases, J shed 5 bases, and the junction held 3 bases outside the gene matches. The CDR3 bases are TGCGCCAGCAGCTTGGGGACAGGGTGGGAGACCCAGTACTTC. Translation: CASSLGTGWETQYF.

The chain recombines TRBV5-1 with TRBJ2-1, with a weak D call TRBD2 (6 bases). In germline, CDR1 is SGHRS, CDR2 YFSETQ. The CDR3 sequence is 15 residues long. V lost 7 bases and J 2 bases, leaving 16 bases between the germline ends. The chain's CDR3 is CASGRGGGTYNEQFF. CDR3 DNA: TGCGCCAGCGGCCGGGGAGGCGGGACCTACAATGAGCAGTTCTTC.

The gene calls are TRBV10-3 and TRBJ1-2, with 7 bases that match TRBD1. The germline V gene has CDR1 ENHRY and CDR2 SYGVKD. The V gene end was trimmed by 10 bases and the J gene end by 6 bases; junction bases not matched to a gene: 11. CDR3 size: 13 residues. CDR3 protein: CATQTGQGDGYTF. The DNA of the CDR3 is TGTGCCACCCAAACGGGGCAGGGGGATGGCTACACCTTC.

The chain links TRBV7-9 to TRBJ1-2, with D possibly being TRBD1 (5 bases). CDR1 SEHNR and CDR2 FQNEAQ come from the germline V gene (reference sequence). This CDR3 has 14 amino acids. V lost 6 bases and J 3 bases, leaving 14 bases between the germline ends. The CDR3 coding sequence is TGTGCCAGCAGTTCCAAGACAGTCGACTATGGCTACACCTTC. Protein sequence: CASSSKTVDYGYTF.